The 22 T cell receptor beta chains in this list originate from one sample, sequenced in a study of blood T cells in healthy people across ages. Alongside a J-beta primer mix, a sample-barcoded 5' primer served in a second PCR lasting roughly 6 to 11 cycles. TCRdb re-called the 5' RACE reads with MiXCR, one entry per CDR3 protein. This table holds approximately 730,000 distinct CDR3 sequences, roughly 53% found once. Sequenced: blood. These receptors were obtained from a man older than 75 in good health.

This clonotype was picked up one time. The V gene is TRBV20-1, the J gene TRBJ1-1; D is unclear. The germline V gene has CDR1 DFQATT and CDR2 SNEGSKA (reference sequence). V lost 2 bases and J 0 bases, leaving 13 bases between the germline ends. There are 15 residues in the CDR3. The CDR3 sequence is CSARPHVSLNTEAFF. The DNA of the CDR3 is TGCAGTGCTAGACCCCATGTCAGTCTGAACACTGAAGCTTTCTTT.

This clonotype was recorded many times. CDR3 region: CSALSLAGVSEQYF. The CDR3 nucleotides read TGCAGTGCCCTAAGCCTAGCGGGAGTAAGCGAGCAGTACTTC. The chain combines TRBV20-1 with TRBJ2-7, with TRBD2 matching over 10 bases. V lost 6 bases, J lost 6 bases, and 11 bases stayed unmatched. Germline assignment: CDR1 DFQATT and CDR2 SNEGSKA (reference sequence). The CDR3 totals 14 residues.

This chain links TRBV29-1 with TRBJ2-7; D possibly corresponds to TRBD2 (5 bases). The CDR3 covers 12 residues. From germline, CDR1 is SQVTM and CDR2 ANQGSEA. V was pared by 6 bases and J by 6 bases, with 15 bases between. CDR3 DNA sequence: TGCAGCGTAACTAGTGACCTTAGCGAGCAGTACTTC. It is translated as CSVTSDLSEQYF.

The V gene is TRBV29-1, the J gene TRBJ1-1, with TRBD1 matching over 7 bases. This CDR3 is 15 amino acids long. The J segment lost 4 bases and the V segment lost 6 bases, leaving 14 bases of the junction unmatched. Germline CDR1 SQVTM, CDR2 ANQGSEA. This chain's CDR3 is CSVRGGRGDGTEAFF. CDR3 bases: TGCAGCGTCCGCGGGGGCAGGGGGGATGGCACTGAAGCTTTCTTT.

This clonotype has a single count. The chain joins TRBV3-1 to TRBJ2-5; 9 bases match TRBD1. Germline CDR1 reads LGHDT; CDR2 reads YNNKEL (reference sequence). J gave up 1 base and V 5 bases, and 8 bases lay outside the gene matches. The CDR3 consists of 16 residues. The CDR3 DNA sequence: TGTGCCAGCAGCTTTCGACAGGGGGTTGCCCAAGAGACCCAGTACTTC. Translation gives CASSFRQGVAQETQYF.

The chain couples TRBV24-1 to TRBJ1-1; 10 bases fit TRBD1. The junction had 6 bases not matched to a gene; V was cut back by 4 bases and J by 5 bases. The germline gives CDR1 KGHDR, CDR2 SFDVKD. CDR3 length equals 15 residues. CDR3: CATSDRGTGVTEAFF. The CDR3 bases are TGTGCCACCAGTGACCGGGGGACAGGGGTGACTGAAGCTTTCTTT.

This chain links TRBV6-2 or TRBV6-3 with TRBJ2-1; D is undetermined. V shed 6 bases and J shed 9 bases, with 12 bases lying between them. Per the germline V gene, CDR1 is MNHEY and CDR2 is SVGEGT. The CDR3 consists of 12 residues. The CDR3 region has the DNA TGTGCCAGCAGCTATTCGAGGCGTGAGCAGTTCTTC. Translation: CASSYSRREQFF.

The rearrangement joins TRBV29-1 to TRBJ1-1; 7 bases are a match to TRBD1. V shed 3 bases and J 0 bases; nucleotides not matched to a gene: 4. The CDR3 is made up of 14 amino acids. Germline V CDR1 and CDR2: SQVTM, ANQGSEA. CDR3: CSVDEGQLNTEAFF. CDR3 bases: TGCAGCGTTGATGAGGGACAGCTGAACACTGAAGCTTTCTTT.

The chain recombines TRBV5-1 with TRBJ2-7, with TRBD1 identical over 9 bases. This CDR3 region has 13 residues. The germline V gene encodes CDR1 SGHRS and CDR2 YFSETQ. Trimming cost V 7 bases and J 2 bases; bases outside gene matches: 4. The CDR3 is CASGQGNPYEQYF. In DNA, the CDR3 is TGCGCCAGCGGACAGGGGAATCCCTACGAGCAGTACTTC. Supplemented by reference TRBV5-1 and TRBJ2-7, the full variable domain reads KAGVTQTPRYLIKTRGQQVTLSCSPISGHRSVSWYQQTPGQGLQFLFEYFSETQRNKGNFPGRFSGRQFSNSRSEMNVSTLELGDSALYLCASGQGNPYEQYFGPGTRLTVT.

This clonotype was seen a handful of times. V and J are TRBV20-1 and TRBJ2-3; 7 bases fit TRBD2. Trimming took 3 bases from V and 14 from J; bases not matched to a gene: 20. Per the germline V gene, CDR1 is DFQATT and CDR2 is SNEGSKA (reference sequence). This CDR3 has 15 residues. CDR3 DNA sequence: TGCAGTGCTAGTACTAGCGCCAGAGGCCTCAGATACGCGTATTTT. It translates to CSASTSARGLRYAYF.

This clonotype was counted between two and nine times. This chain uses TRBV20-1 with TRBJ2-1; D not resolved. V shed 6 bases and J shed 12 bases, with 12 bases lying between them. From germline, CDR1 is DFQATT and CDR2 SNEGSKA (reference sequence). This CDR3 has 10 amino acids. The CDR3 here is CSAIDEAQFF. CDR3 nucleotides: TGCAGTGCGATAGATGAGGCGCAGTTCTTC.

The chain links TRBV29-1 to TRBJ2-7; 8 positions match TRBD1. Looked up from germline, CDR1 is SQVTM and CDR2 is ANQGSEA. The ends lost 6 bases at V and 1 base at J; junction bases unmatched: 11. The CDR3 is 15 residues long. The CDR3 here is CSVERQGTLSYEQYF. In DNA, the CDR3 is TGCAGCGTCGAACGACAGGGGACATTATCCTACGAGCAGTACTTC.

The chain combines TRBV6-1 with TRBJ1-1; D remains ambiguous. Germline values: CDR1 MNHNS, CDR2 SASEGT. V was cut by 10 bases and J by 2 bases, with 17 bases left in between. CDR3 length: 14 amino acids. CDR3 residues: CANRPGSANTEAFF. As DNA, the CDR3 is TGTGCCAACCGACCTGGGTCAGCAAACACTGAAGCTTTCTTT.

V and J are TRBV5-1 and TRBJ2-5; D is unresolved. The J call may not be correct, given that the DNA end is closer to TRBJ2-3. CDR3 size: 11 residues. In germline, CDR1 is SGHRS, CDR2 YFSETQ. As DNA, the CDR3 is TGCGCCAGCAGCTTGGCGGGTACGCAGTATTTT. It encodes CASSLAGTQYF.

J is TRBJ2-1 and V is TRBV10-3; D possibly uses TRBD1 or TRBD2 (5 bases each). Between the trimmed V and J ends, which lost 10 bases and 5 bases, there was a span of 15 bases. This CDR3 has 13 residues. Germline-derived CDR1 and CDR2 are ENHRY and SYGVKD. CDR3 in amino acids: CATLTGTHNEQFF. The CDR3 nucleotides read TGTGCCACGCTGACTGGGACCCACAATGAGCAGTTCTTC.

In its sample, this clonotype was seen a few times. The V call is TRBV5-1, the J call TRBJ2-7; 13 bases line up with TRBD2. Trimming took 4 bases from V and 3 from J; bases not matched to a gene: 13. CDR3 length: 18 residues. Looked up from germline, CDR1 is SGHRS and CDR2 is YFSETQ. CDR3 nucleotides: TGCGCCAGCAGCCGAATAACCGGGACTAGCGGGGCGTTCTACGAGCAGTACTTC. Protein: CASSRITGTSGAFYEQYF.

This chain links TRBV24-1 with TRBJ2-3; 7 bases map to TRBD1. Per germline, CDR1 KGHDR and CDR2 SFDVKD. The CDR3 consists of 16 residues. The junction had 6 bases not matched to a gene; V was cut back by 4 bases and J by 0 bases. The CDR3 sequence: CATSEPRQGSTDTQYF. The CDR3 nucleotides are TGTGCCACCAGTGAACCGAGACAGGGTAGCACAGATACGCAGTATTTT.

The gene calls are TRBV27 and TRBJ2-5; no reliable D call. The J call may be faulty, since TRBJ2-7 better matches the DNA end. The CDR3 length is 13 residues. Looked up from germline, CDR1 is MNHEY and CDR2 is SMNVEV (reference sequence). CDR3 residues: CASSFNPASEQYF. CDR3 coding DNA: TGTGCCAGCAGTTTTAACCCCGCATCCGAGCAGTACTTC.

At least ten counts were recorded for this clonotype. The chain carries TRBV5-6 and TRBJ2-5; no reliable D call. Germline V gene data show CDR1 as SGHDT and CDR2 as YYEEEE. Trimming removed 3 bases from V and 5 bases from J, with 14 bases in between. This CDR3 is 14 amino acids long. The CDR3 sequence is CASSSMNFGETQYF. The CDR3, as DNA: TGTGCCAGCAGCTCAATGAACTTCGGGGAGACCCAGTACTTC.

This chain joins TRBV3-1 and TRBJ2-3; TRBD1 is a possible D gene (5 bases). V was trimmed by 3 bases and J by 14 bases, leaving 21 bases between them. This CDR3 comprises 14 residues. Germline lookup yields CDR1 LGHDT and CDR2 YNNKEL (reference sequence). The CDR3 nucleotides are TGTGCCAGCAGCCAGCTCCATCAGGGCAGATACGCGTATTTT. The encoded protein is CASSQLHQGRYAYF.

This clonotype was seen a handful of times. The chain recombines TRBV2 with TRBJ2-7; D possibly corresponds to TRBD1 (5 bases). V was shortened by 1 base and J by 0 bases, with 7 bases between the two germline ends. CDR1 and CDR2 from the germline V gene are SNHLY and FYNNEI. This CDR3 is built from 14 residues. CDR3 amino acids: CASSEGGLSYEQYF. The CDR3 DNA reads as TGTGCCAGCAGTGAAGGGGGCCTCTCCTACGAGCAGTACTTC. Full variable domain (missing parts from reference TRBV2 and TRBJ2-7): EPEVTQTPSHQVTQMGQEVILRCVPISNHLYFYWYRQILGQKVEFLVSFYNNEISEKSEIFDDQFSVERPDGSNFTLKIRSTKLEDSAMYFCASSEGGLSYEQYFGPGTRLTVT.

The chain couples TRBV10-3 to TRBJ2-1, with D perhaps given as TRBD1 or TRBD2 (5 bases each). Germline V gene data show CDR1 as ENHRY and CDR2 as SYGVKD. The CDR3 is made up of 13 amino acids. V lost 4 bases and J lost 6, with 10 bases in between. Written as DNA, the CDR3 is TGTGCCATCAGTGGGGGGTGGGGCAATGAGCAGTTCTTC. Translated, it gives CAISGGWGNEQFF.